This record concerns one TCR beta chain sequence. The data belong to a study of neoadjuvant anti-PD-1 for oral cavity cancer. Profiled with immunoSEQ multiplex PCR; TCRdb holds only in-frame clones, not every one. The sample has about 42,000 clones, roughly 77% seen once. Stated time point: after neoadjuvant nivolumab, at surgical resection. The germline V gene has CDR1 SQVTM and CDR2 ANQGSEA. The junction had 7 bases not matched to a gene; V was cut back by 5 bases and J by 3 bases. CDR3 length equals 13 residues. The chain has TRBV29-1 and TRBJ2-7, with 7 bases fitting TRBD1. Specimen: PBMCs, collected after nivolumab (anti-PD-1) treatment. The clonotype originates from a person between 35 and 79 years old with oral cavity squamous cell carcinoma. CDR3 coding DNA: TGCAGCGTTTCCCCACGGGACAGCTACGAGCAGTACTTC. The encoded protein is CSVSPRDSYEQYF.